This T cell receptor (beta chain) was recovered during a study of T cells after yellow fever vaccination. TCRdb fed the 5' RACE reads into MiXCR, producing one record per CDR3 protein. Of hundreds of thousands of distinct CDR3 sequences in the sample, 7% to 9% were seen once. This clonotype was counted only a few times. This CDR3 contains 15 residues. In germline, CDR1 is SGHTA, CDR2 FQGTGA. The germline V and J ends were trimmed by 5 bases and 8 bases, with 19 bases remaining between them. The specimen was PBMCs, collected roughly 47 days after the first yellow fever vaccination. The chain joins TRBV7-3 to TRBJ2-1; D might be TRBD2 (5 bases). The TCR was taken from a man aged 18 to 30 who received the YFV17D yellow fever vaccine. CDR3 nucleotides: TGTGCCAGCAGCCCCAACCTCGGGCTAGCTTATGAGCAGTTCTTC. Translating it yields CASSPNLGLAYEQFF.